The TCR beta chain described here comes from a study of T cells after yellow fever vaccination. Per the germline V gene, CDR1 is MNHEY and CDR2 is SMNVEV (reference sequence). V was pared by 5 bases and J by 9 bases, with 11 bases between. The length of the CDR3 is 12 residues. One entry per CDR3 protein, called by TCRdb with MiXCR from the 5' RACE reads. This table has a few hundred thousand distinct CDR3 sequences, about a fifth appearing once. The receptor was derived from a man aged 25-45 years who received the YFV17D yellow fever vaccine. The material sequenced was PBMCs, taken 15 days after the yellow fever booster vaccination. The genes are TRBV27 and TRBJ2-1; D not certain. CDR3 sequence: CASSRWGTEQFF. The CDR3 nucleotides read TGTGCCAGCAGTCGCTGGGGTACTGAGCAGTTCTTC.